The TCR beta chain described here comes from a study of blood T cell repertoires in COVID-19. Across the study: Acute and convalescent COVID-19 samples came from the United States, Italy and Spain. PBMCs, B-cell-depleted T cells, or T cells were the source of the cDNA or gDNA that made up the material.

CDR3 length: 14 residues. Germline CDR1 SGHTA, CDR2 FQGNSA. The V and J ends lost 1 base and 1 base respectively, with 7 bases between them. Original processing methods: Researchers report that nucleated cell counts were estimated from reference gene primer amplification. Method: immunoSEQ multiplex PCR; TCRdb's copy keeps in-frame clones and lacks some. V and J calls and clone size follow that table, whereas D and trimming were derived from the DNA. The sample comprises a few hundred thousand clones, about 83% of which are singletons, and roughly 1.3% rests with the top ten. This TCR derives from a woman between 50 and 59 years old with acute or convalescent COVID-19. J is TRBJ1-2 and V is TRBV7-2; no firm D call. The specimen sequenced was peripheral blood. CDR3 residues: CASSLGRLNYGYTF. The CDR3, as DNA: TGTGCCAGCAGCTTAGGGCGGCTTAACTATGGCTACACCTTC.